Sequencing of this T cell receptor beta chain was carried out in a study of molecular identifiers for immune sequencing clone quantification. TCRdb reanalysed the PCR reads using MiXCR and keeps one entry per CDR3 protein. There are 400,000 to 600,000 distinct CDR3 sequences in the sample; roughly 26% occur only once, and approximately 0.76% lies in the top ten. With 0 bases removed from V and 7 bases from J, the gap between germline ends came to 16 bases. The CDR3 runs 16 residues. Germline V gene data show CDR1 as LNHDA and CDR2 as SQIVND (reference sequence). This clonotype was observed a few times.

This TCR was sampled from a human donor in good health. Some libraries in this study had Jurkat cell RNA spiked in. The specimen sequenced was naive CD8+ T cells from blood, with Jurkat cell RNA spiked in. Subset here: FACS-sorted CD8+CD4-CCR7+CD45RA+ naive T cells. The chain carries TRBV19 and TRBJ2-1; a possible D gene is TRBD2 (7 bases). The CDR3 DNA reads as TGTGCCAGTAGTATAGATCAAGGGGGGGCGTTTAATGAGCAGTTCTTC. Protein product: CASSIDQGGAFNEQFF.